This passage covers 24 T cell receptor beta chains from one sample sequenced in a study of cytomegalovirus exposure and HLA in healthy donors. The PCR used 60 Vbeta and 13 Jbeta primers. Produced via immunoSEQ multiplex PCR; TCRdb's table is partial and in-frame only. The table shows 210,000 or so clones, with roughly 84% occurring only once. The sample was PBMCs. These receptors were obtained from a human donor in good health.

The CDR3 DNA reads TGCGCCAGCAGTTCGCCTGCTACCACTGAAGCTTTCTTT. Protein: CASSSPATTEAFF. V and J are TRBV5-1 and TRBJ1-1; D is unresolved. The V end was cut by 5 bases, the J end by 4 bases, with 12 bases between. The CDR3 totals 13 residues. Germline values: CDR1 SGHRS, CDR2 YFSETQ. Looking up the rest from reference TRBV5-1 and TRBJ1-1 gives the full variable domain: KAGVTQTPRYLIKTRGQQVTLSCSPISGHRSVSWYQQTPGQGLQFLFEYFSETQRNKGNFPGRFSGRQFSNSRSEMNVSTLELGDSALYLCASSSPATTEAFFGQGTRLTVV.

This clone is a singleton in its sample. The J gene is TRBJ2-3, the V gene TRBV29-1; possible D gene TRBD2, 7 bases. Trimming took off 6 bases at V and 1 base at J, with 11 bases between the two ends. Looked up from germline, CDR1 is SQVTM and CDR2 is ANQGSEA. The CDR3 extends over 13 amino acids. The CDR3: CSVGEGGTDTQYF. CDR3 DNA: TGCAGCGTGGGGGAGGGGGGCACAGATACGCAGTATTTT.

This clone occurred once. The V call is TRBV6-1, the J call TRBJ2-3; D perhaps matches TRBD1 (6 bases). V was trimmed by 6 bases and J by 0 bases, leaving 10 bases between them. The CDR3 loop spans 14 amino acids. Germline CDR1 MNHNS, CDR2 SASEGT. Here the CDR3 reads CASRDRFSTDTQYF. The DNA of the CDR3 is TGTGCCAGCAGGGACAGATTTAGCACAGATACGCAGTATTTT.

The V and J genes are TRBV28 and TRBJ1-4; 8 positions match TRBD1. The CDR3 sequence is 17 residues long. J was trimmed by 0 bases and V by 6 bases; bases with no gene match: 9. Germline loops: CDR1 MDHEN, CDR2 SYDVKM. CDR3: CASRSGTGWATNEKLFF. DNA of the CDR3: TGTGCCAGCAGATCCGGGACAGGATGGGCAACTAATGAAAAACTGTTTTTT.

The rearrangement uses TRBV10-3 and TRBJ2-7; D possibly corresponds to TRBD2 (6 bases). V gave up 4 bases and J gave up 3 bases, with 25 bases separating them. CDR3 length: 18 residues. Germline V gene lookup returns CDR1 ENHRY and CDR2 SYGVKD. The CDR3 coding sequence is TGTGCCATCAGTGGGGGGGAGGAGGGGAGGACTTCCATCTACGAGCAGTACTTC. Its translation: CAISGGEEGRTSIYEQYF.

The J gene is TRBJ2-3, the V gene TRBV5-1, with 7 nucleotides matching TRBD2. The germline V gene encodes CDR1 SGHRS and CDR2 YFSETQ. This CDR3 comprises 12 residues. The junction had 1 base not matched to a gene; V was cut back by 5 bases and J by 4 bases. The CDR3 reads CASRGGADTQYF. In DNA, the CDR3 is TGCGCCAGCAGGGGAGGGGCAGATACGCAGTATTTT.

The V gene is TRBV2, the J gene TRBJ1-3; D call uncertain. The V and J ends lost 3 bases and 0 bases respectively, with 9 bases between them. The germline V gene has CDR1 SNHLY and CDR2 FYNNEI. The CDR3 contains 15 residues. CDR3 sequence (DNA): TGTGCCAGCAGTGAGAGGCGGGGCTCTGGAAACACCATATATTTT. This sequence encodes CASSERRGSGNTIYF.

This chain connects TRBV4-2 to TRBJ2-1, with 7 bases aligning to TRBD2. The V and J ends lost 0 bases and 4 bases, in that order; junction bases with no gene match: 6. The V gene's germline CDR1 is LGHNA and CDR2 YNFKEQ. The CDR3 length is 16 residues. The CDR3 nucleotides read TGTGCCAGCAGCCAAGACGGGCTAGCGGTGTACAATGAGCAGTTCTTC. Its translation is CASSQDGLAVYNEQFF.

The count of this clone is one. The V gene is TRBV27, the J gene TRBJ2-1; TRBD2 agrees at 14 bases. This CDR3 contains 17 residues. Losses at the gene ends were 0 bases for V and 7 bases for J; bases not matched to a gene: 5. In germline, CDR1 is MNHEY, CDR2 SMNVEV (reference sequence). The CDR3 protein is CASSLSRTSGRWNEQFF. The DNA for the CDR3 is TGTGCCAGCAGTTTATCGAGGACTAGCGGGAGGTGGAATGAGCAGTTCTTC.

This sequence joins TRBV28 and TRBJ2-5; 9 bases fit TRBD1. Per the germline V gene, CDR1 is MDHEN and CDR2 is SYDVKM. The CDR3 covers 13 residues. V lost 5 bases, J lost 5 bases, and 3 bases stayed unmatched. CDR3 DNA sequence: TGTGCCAGCAGTCGGACAGGGGAGGAGACCCAGTACTTC. The encoded protein is CASSRTGEETQYF.

CDR3 protein: CASRNPSGGYNEQFF. The CDR3 nucleotides read TGTGCCAGCCGGAACCCCAGCGGAGGGTACAATGAGCAGTTCTTC. The genes are TRBV6-1 and TRBJ2-1, with D possibly TRBD2 on 6 matching bases. The germline V gene encodes CDR1 MNHNS and CDR2 SASEGT. The CDR3 is made up of 15 amino acids. V lost 8 bases and J 4 bases, leaving 18 bases between the germline ends.

The chain has TRBV19 and TRBJ2-5, with D possibly TRBD1 on 6 matching bases. The CDR3 runs 14 residues. V was shortened by 4 bases and J by 7 bases, with 16 bases between the two germline ends. CDR1 and CDR2 (germline): LNHDA, SQIVND (reference sequence). The CDR3 sequence: CASSRSTGRLTQYF. In DNA form, the CDR3 reads TGTGCCAGTAGTAGGTCGACAGGCCGTTTGACCCAGTACTTC. The entire variable domain, with the rest obtained from reference TRBV19 and TRBJ2-5, is as follows: DGGITQSPKYLFRKEGQNVTLSCEQNLNHDAMYWYRQDPGQGLRLIYYSQIVNDFQKGDIAEGYSVSREKKESFPLTVTSAQKNPTAFYLCASSRSTGRLTQYFGPGTRLLVL.

The J gene is TRBJ1-2, the V gene TRBV18, with D unresolved. The germline V gene encodes CDR1 KGHSH and CDR2 LQKENI. The CDR3 has 14 residues. Trimming removed 0 bases from V and 5 bases from J, with 10 bases in between. CDR3 in amino acids: CASSPPSGGYGYTF. The CDR3 DNA follows: TGTGCCAGCTCACCACCTTCCGGTGGTTATGGCTACACCTTC.

The chain employs TRBV19 and TRBJ1-5; D is perhaps TRBD1 (5 bases). This CDR3 comprises 15 residues. V gave up 7 bases and J gave up 2 bases, with 15 bases separating them. CDR1 and CDR2 from the germline V gene are LNHDA and SQIVND (reference sequence). The CDR3 region is CASTAGPGGNQPQHF. The DNA of the CDR3 is TGTGCCAGTACTGCGGGGCCAGGTGGCAATCAGCCCCAGCATTTT.

The chain links TRBV5-6 to TRBJ2-5, with D possibly matching TRBD2 (5 bases). Germline V CDR1 and CDR2: SGHDT, YYEEEE. CDR3 length: 13 amino acids. Trimming cost V 0 bases and J 3 bases, with 6 bases left between them. As DNA, the CDR3 is TGTGCCAGCAGCTTGGGGCGGGAAGAGACCCAGTACTTC. Protein: CASSLGREETQYF.

The chain recombines TRBV2 with TRBJ2-5, with 10 bases identical to TRBD2. J was trimmed by 3 bases and V by 6 bases; bases with no gene match: 7. The CDR3 runs to 15 residues. From germline, CDR1 is SNHLY and CDR2 FYNNEI. DNA of the CDR3: TGTGCCAGCAGCGCCTTTAGCGGGGGGAAAGAGACCCAGTACTTC. Translation gives CASSAFSGGKETQYF.

J is TRBJ2-2 and V is TRBV14; 11 nucleotides align to TRBD2. Trimming took 4 bases from V and 1 from J; bases not matched to a gene: 8. Germline CDR1 reads SGHDN; CDR2 reads FVKESK. This CDR3 is built from 18 residues. The CDR3 DNA is TGTGCCAGCAGCCGAGAAGGGGGGACTAGCGGGAACACCGGGGAGCTGTTTTTT. Protein: CASSREGGTSGNTGELFF.

CDR3 nucleotides: TGTGCCAGCAGCTCTCAGGGGCTCGAGCAGTACTTC. It is translated as CASSSQGLEQYF. The chain uses TRBV7-2 and TRBJ2-7, with TRBD1 as a possible D gene (6 bases). V was clipped by 4 bases and J by 6 bases, with 10 bases between them. Germline V lookup: CDR1 SGHTA, CDR2 FQGNSA. CDR3 length: 12 residues.

In its sample, this clone was seen once. The chain combines TRBV10-3 with TRBJ2-7, with 13 bases identical to TRBD2. After removal of 10 bases from V and 2 bases from J, the junction contained 2 bases not matched to a gene. The CDR3 extends over 13 amino acids. Germline V CDR1 and CDR2: ENHRY, SYGVKD. CDR3 amino acids: CATGLAGAYEQYF. The CDR3 bases are TGTGCCACCGGACTAGCGGGAGCCTACGAGCAGTACTTC.

The V call is TRBV9, the J call TRBJ2-5; D gene unclear. Trimming removed 2 bases at V and 2 bases at J, with 10 bases between. The CDR3 spans 14 residues. CDR1 and CDR2 from the germline V gene are SGDLS and YYNGEE. CDR3 loop: CASSVSGWQETQYF. In DNA, the CDR3 is TGTGCCAGCAGCGTCTCAGGATGGCAAGAGACCCAGTACTTC.

This clone is a singleton in its sample. The gene calls are TRBV11-2 and TRBJ2-3; D is possibly TRBD2 (6 bases). CDR3 length equals 15 residues. The germline V and J ends were trimmed by 4 bases and 0 bases, with 11 bases remaining between them. Per germline, CDR1 SGHAT and CDR2 FQNNGV. DNA for the CDR3: TGTGCCAGCAGCTCCCCGGGGACTAGCACAGATACGCAGTATTTT. It is translated as CASSSPGTSTDTQYF.

J is TRBJ2-6 and V is TRBV5-5; D not certain. V dropped 0 bases and J dropped 0 bases, with 7 bases sitting between them. Germline lookup yields CDR1 SGHKS and CDR2 YYEKEE (reference sequence). The CDR3 is 16 amino acids. CDR3 region: CASSLGGNSGANVLTF. CDR3 DNA sequence: TGTGCCAGCAGCTTGGGCGGCAACTCTGGGGCCAACGTCCTGACTTTC.

The CDR3 is CASSEGTASGNTIYF. CDR3 bases: TGCGCCAGCAGTGAAGGGACAGCCTCTGGAAACACCATATATTTT. The chain has TRBV10-1 and TRBJ1-3, with TRBD1 identical over 7 bases. Trimming cost V 3 bases and J 0 bases; bases outside gene matches: 2. Germline CDR1 reads WNHNN; CDR2 reads SYGVQD (reference sequence). The CDR3 spans 15 residues.

This sequence joins TRBV5-1 and TRBJ1-2, with unresolved D. The V gene lost 5 bases and the J gene lost 1 base, with 15 bases spanning the gap. This CDR3 is built from 15 residues. Germline V gene sequence: CDR1 SGHRS, CDR2 YFSETQ. Here the CDR3 DNA reads TGCGCCAGCAGAGCCGGAAGCGAGAATAACTATGGCTACACCTTC. It specifies CASRAGSENNYGYTF.